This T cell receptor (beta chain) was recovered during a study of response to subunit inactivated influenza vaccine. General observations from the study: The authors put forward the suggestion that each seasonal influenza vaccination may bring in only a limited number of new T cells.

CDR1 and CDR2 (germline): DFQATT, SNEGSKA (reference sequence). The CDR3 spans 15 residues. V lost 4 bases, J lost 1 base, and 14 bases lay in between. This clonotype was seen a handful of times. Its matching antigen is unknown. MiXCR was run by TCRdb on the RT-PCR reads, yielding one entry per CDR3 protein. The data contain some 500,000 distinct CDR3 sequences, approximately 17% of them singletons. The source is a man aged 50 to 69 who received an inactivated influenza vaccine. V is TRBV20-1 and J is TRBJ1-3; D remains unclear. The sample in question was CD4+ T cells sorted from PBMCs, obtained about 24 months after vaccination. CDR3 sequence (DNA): TGCAGTGCTAAAATATCTTCTCGATCTGGAAACACCATATATTTT. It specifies CSAKISSRSGNTIYF.